These 16 T cell receptor beta chains were sequenced from one sample in a study of metastatic and nonmetastatic thyroid tumors. TCRdb re-called the PCR reads via MiXCR. The table includes 4,000 to 6,000 clones, around 27% detected once. None of the patients had undergone any treatment ahead of thyroid surgery. The material sequenced was adjacent normal tissue. The receptor set was obtained from a female donor with papillary thyroid cancer or a benign thyroid nodule (not recorded which). Some clones in this sample may be carry-over from other donors' samples.

There are many counts of this clone. A much more abundant neighbour one base away suggests this may be a read error. Additional DNA sequences in this sample encode the identical CDR3. The chain recombines TRBV28 with TRBJ1-1; a possible D gene is TRBD1 (6 bases). The length of the CDR3 is 13 residues. In germline, CDR1 is MDHEN, CDR2 SYDVKM. The CDR3 protein is CASQPRGGAEAFF. DNA for the CDR3: TGTGCCAGTCAGCCCAGGGGAGGGGCTGAAGCCTTCTTT. Based on the CDR3 plus reference TRBV28 and TRBJ1-1, the full variable domain is DVKVTQSSRYLVKRTGEKVFLECVQDMDHENMFWYRQDPGLGLRLIYFSYDVKMKEKGDIPEGYSVSREKKERFSLILESASTNQTSMYLCASQPRGGAEAFFGQGTRLTVV.

By proportion, this clone is medium-sized. The chain joins TRBV29-1 to TRBJ2-7, with a weak D call TRBD1 (6 bases). CDR3 length equals 12 residues. Germline V CDR1 and CDR2: SQVTM, ANQGSEA. Trimming took 5 bases from V and 3 from J, leaving 11 bases between them. The CDR3 region has the DNA TGCAGCGTTTATGACAGGAGCTACGAGCAGTACTTC. As protein: CSVYDRSYEQYF.

By share, this clone ranks as medium-sized. The chain combines TRBV7-3 with TRBJ2-7, with 9 bases matching TRBD1. Germline V gene data show CDR1 as SGHTA and CDR2 as FQGTGA. Trimming at V came to 7 bases and at J to 4 bases, leaving 11 bases not matched to a gene. This CDR3 contains 15 residues. This CDR3 is CASILRTDRGYEQYF. For the CDR3, the DNA is TGTGCCAGCATCCTTCGTACGGACAGGGGTTACGAGCAGTACTTC.

Relative to its sample, this clone is medium-sized. The rearrangement joins TRBV28 to TRBJ1-3; D might be TRBD1 (6 bases). V was cut by 3 bases and J by 8 bases, with 11 bases left in between. The CDR3 covers 13 residues. Germline V lookup: CDR1 MDHEN, CDR2 SYDVKM. This CDR3 reads CASSFRGRDTIYF. CDR3 nucleotide sequence: TGTGCCAGCAGTTTCAGGGGCCGGGACACCATATATTTT.

This clone has more than one count but fewer than ten. The chain is built from TRBV6-1 and TRBJ2-1, with 10 bases identical to TRBD1. The CDR3 is 18 amino acids. V was pared by 3 bases and J by 2 bases, with 10 bases of the junction left unmatched. From germline, CDR1 is MNHNS and CDR2 SASEGT. CDR3 DNA sequence: TGTGCCAGCAGTGATGAGACAGGGGGCCCGAAAGCCTACAATGAGCAGTTCTTC. Encoded protein: CASSDETGGPKAYNEQFF.

In this sample, this clone is medium-sized. The chain uses TRBV27 and TRBJ1-5; D uncertain. CDR1 and CDR2 (germline): MNHEY, SMNVEV (reference sequence). This CDR3 region has 14 residues. Trimming cost V 3 bases and J 2 bases, with 8 bases left between them. CDR3 sequence (DNA): TGTGCCAGCAGTTTTACCCGGGGCAATCAGCCCCAGCATTTT. This encodes CASSFTRGNQPQHF.

This clone appeared a few times. No conserved phenylalanine or tryptophan is present at the end of the CDR3, so a read error is the likely explanation. The DNA is omitted, as the CDR3 cannot be located on it reliably, and the CDR3 follows TCRdb's listing. The genes are TRBV27 and TRBJ2-1; the table's D call, TRBD1, has no DNA check behind it. The germline CDR1 and CDR2 sequences are MNHEY and SMNVEV (reference sequence). The CDR3 is 14 amino acids long, termini counted. This chain's CDR3 is CASSSGGTHNEKFL.

This clone is deemed medium-sized. The chain combines TRBV7-2 with TRBJ2-3; D may match TRBD1 or TRBD2 (6 bases each). This CDR3 has 15 residues. The V gene's germline CDR1 is SGHTA and CDR2 FQGNSA. Between the trimmed V and J ends, which lost 4 bases and 6 bases, there was a span of 17 bases. The chain's CDR3 is CASSSPSIGGDTQYF. Here the CDR3 DNA reads TGTGCCAGCAGCTCCCCTAGCATAGGGGGGGATACGCAGTATTTT.

The chain uses TRBV19 and TRBJ2-2; perhaps TRBD2 as D (5 bases). Trimming left V 4 bases short and J 6 bases short, with 6 bases between. The CDR3 is 12 residues long. Germline V lookup: CDR1 LNHDA, CDR2 SQIVND (reference sequence). In DNA, the CDR3 is TGTGCCAGTAGTAACGGGGCCGGGGAGCTGTTTTTT. Translated, it gives CASSNGAGELFF.

The chain links TRBV27 to TRBJ2-3, with TRBD1 matching over 8 bases. Germline CDR1 is MNHEY and CDR2 is SMNVEV (reference sequence). The junction had 10 bases not matched to a gene; V was cut back by 3 bases and J by 2 bases. This CDR3 is built from 17 residues. The chain's CDR3 is CASSFTRTGKFTDTQYF. CDR3 sequence (DNA): TGTGCCAGCAGTTTTACCCGGACAGGGAAATTCACAGATACGCAGTATTTT.

This clone is deemed medium-sized (0.01 to 0.1%). This chain uses TRBV11-3 with TRBJ2-1; D possibly corresponds to TRBD2 (7 bases). The CDR3 spans 17 residues. Germline CDR1 and CDR2: SGHNT and YENEEA. The V end lost 0 bases, the J end lost 4 bases, and 16 bases lay between the germline ends. The CDR3 DNA is TGTGCCAGCAGCTTAGATTGGTCCGAGGGGGGGTACAATGAGCAGTTCTTC. Encoded protein: CASSLDWSEGGYNEQFF. The full variable domain, its missing parts supplied by reference TRBV11-3 and TRBJ2-1, is EAGVVQSPRYKIIEKKQPVAFWCNPISGHNTLYWYLQNLGQGPELLIRYENEEAVDDSQLPKDRFSAERLKGVDSTLKIQPAELGDSAVYLCASSLDWSEGGYNEQFFGPGTRLTVL.

The gene calls are TRBV7-9 and TRBJ2-1; perhaps TRBD1 as D (6 bases). Germline V gives CDR1 SEHNR, CDR2 FQNEAQ (reference sequence). V gave up 1 base and J gave up 10 bases, with 8 bases separating them. This CDR3 has 12 amino acids. CDR3 amino acids: CASSLVDREQFF. The CDR3 nucleotides read TGTGCCAGCAGCTTAGTGGACAGAGAGCAGTTCTTC. Based on the CDR3 plus reference TRBV7-9 and TRBJ2-1, the full variable domain is DTGVSQNPRHKITKRGQNVTFRCDPISEHNRLYWYRQTLGQGPEFLTYFQNEAQLEKSRLLSDRFSAERPKGSFSTLEIQRTEQGDSAMYLCASSLVDREQFFGPGTRLTVL.

This clone was seen only a few times. The chain is built from TRBV27 and TRBJ2-7; a weak D match, TRBD1 (6 bases). With 6 bases removed from V and 5 bases from J, the gap between germline ends came to 11 bases. CDR1 is MNHEY, CDR2 SMNVEV, per germline (reference sequence). The CDR3 is made up of 12 amino acids. In DNA, the CDR3 is TGTGCCAGCAGGACAGGCTACCACGAGCAGTACTTC. Its translation: CASRTGYHEQYF.

This chain links TRBV20-1 with TRBJ2-2; D possibly matches TRBD1 or TRBD2 (5 bases each). Between the trimmed V and J ends, which lost 3 bases and 4 bases, there was a span of 9 bases. This CDR3 has 13 amino acids. From germline, CDR1 is DFQATT and CDR2 SNEGSKA (reference sequence). The CDR3 sequence is CSARVGPTGELFF. CDR3 DNA sequence: TGCAGTGCTAGGGTGGGACCCACCGGGGAGCTGTTTTTT.

The V call is TRBV7-8, the J call TRBJ2-3; D call uncertain. V lost 4 bases and J lost 4, with 6 bases in between. The CDR3 has 12 residues. Germline CDR1 reads SGHVS; CDR2 reads FQNEAQ. Written as DNA, the CDR3 is TGTGCCAGCAGCTCCCCACCAGATACGCAGTATTTT. It encodes CASSSPPDTQYF.

The V call is TRBV7-8, the J call TRBJ1-1, with 7 bases identical to TRBD1. Germline V CDR1 and CDR2: SGHVS, FQNEAQ. Germline trimming cut 1 base from V and 4 bases from J; bases unmatched to any gene: 6. CDR3 length equals 15 residues. CDR3 protein: CASSLVQGGSTEAFF. DNA for the CDR3: TGTGCCAGCAGCTTAGTTCAGGGGGGGAGCACTGAAGCTTTCTTT.